Presented here are 10 T cell receptor beta chains from one specimen sequenced in a study of T-cell memory formation after mild COVID-19 (dated by TCRdb to the early 2020s). The library was built by means of 5' RACE. The instrument given in TCRdb is Illumina NovaSeq 6000. TCRdb reprocessed the public reads (quality trimming at Q25 with fastp, clone calling with MiXCR) and kept in-frame beta chains. Each CDR3 protein appears once, grouped with its most common genes and DNA. This sample holds approximately 100,000 distinct CDR3 sequences; 9.5% to 15% were observed only once. The ten largest make up around 25% of the sample. The sequencing sample was made of PBMCs or a T cell subset sorted from them (not recorded which). All receptors come from an adult woman who had mild COVID-19 (a few samples of this study predate the infection). The sample titles of this study are shuffled in the database, so cell type and time point are left out; the donor was told from shared clones.

The sample holds a few counts of this clonotype. This chain joins TRBV30 and TRBJ2-7, with 7 bases fitting TRBD1. CDR1 is GTSNPN and CDR2 is SVGIG in the germline V gene (reference sequence). J was trimmed by 6 bases and V by 4 bases; bases with no gene match: 6. This CDR3 has 12 amino acids. The CDR3 sequence is CAWTPTGIEQYF. The CDR3 bases are TGTGCCTGGACTCCGACAGGGATCGAGCAGTACTTC.

In this sample, this clonotype turned up a few times. The chain joins TRBV7-6 to TRBJ2-1; D may be TRBD2 (6 bases). The CDR3 has 14 residues. Germline lookup yields CDR1 SGHVS and CDR2 FNYEAQ. V lost 2 bases and J lost 9, with 14 bases in between. The CDR3 nucleotides are TGTGCCAGCAGCTTACCTTCCGGGGGAATTGAGCAGTTCTTC. Translated, it gives CASSLPSGGIEQFF. Full variable domain (missing parts from reference TRBV7-6 and TRBJ2-1): GAGVSQSPRYKVTKRGQDVALRCDPISGHVSLYWYRQALGQGPEFLTYFNYEAQQDKSGLPNDRFSAERPEGSISTLTIQRTEQRDSAMYRCASSLPSGGIEQFFGPGTRLTVL.

The chain combines TRBV27 with TRBJ1-1, with 9 bases that match TRBD1. Looked up from germline, CDR1 is MNHEY and CDR2 is SMNVEV (reference sequence). The CDR3 runs 14 residues. With 9 bases clipped from V and 5 bases from J, the junction kept 10 bases outside the gene matches. The CDR3 sequence is CASIGQGMMTEAFF. The CDR3 DNA is TGTGCCAGTATAGGACAGGGGATGATGACTGAAGCTTTCTTT.

The CDR3 DNA reads TGCAGTGGGTCTGACGGCTACGAGCAGTACTTC. As protein: CSGSDGYEQYF. The chain is built from TRBV20-1 and TRBJ2-7; no clear D gene. Between the trimmed V and J ends, which lost 7 bases and 3 bases, there was a span of 10 bases. From germline, CDR1 is DFQATT and CDR2 SNEGSKA (reference sequence). CDR3 length: 11 amino acids.

The rearrangement joins TRBV12-3 or TRBV12-4 to TRBJ2-2; tentative D call: TRBD2 (5 bases). Trimming removed 6 bases from V and 4 bases from J, with 9 bases in between. This CDR3 has 13 residues. The CDR3 sequence: CASRVGGTGELFF. The CDR3 DNA reads TGTGCCAGCAGAGTTGGAGGCACCGGGGAGCTGTTTTTT.

The V gene is TRBV9, the J gene TRBJ2-3; TRBD2 matches 13 bases. This CDR3 has 18 amino acids. V lost 5 bases to trimming and J lost 4 bases; unmatched junction nucleotides: 13. Germline V lookup: CDR1 SGDLS, CDR2 YYNGEE. DNA of the CDR3: TGTGCCAGCAGTGGACTAGCGGGGGAGAGAAGGTCCCCAGATACGCAGTATTTT. Protein sequence: CASSGLAGERRSPDTQYF.

This clonotype was counted only a few times. The J gene is TRBJ2-1, the V gene TRBV7-6, with D possibly matching TRBD1 (5 bases). This CDR3 is 13 amino acids long. The V end was cut by 1 base, the J end by 9 bases, with 10 bases between. Germline V CDR1 and CDR2: SGHVS, FNYEAQ. The CDR3: CASSLEFGAEQFF. CDR3 bases: TGTGCCAGCAGCTTAGAATTTGGGGCTGAGCAGTTCTTC.

The V gene is TRBV6-6, the J gene TRBJ2-1; D is ambiguous. V lost 0 bases, J lost 7 bases, and 7 bases lay in between. This CDR3 contains 13 residues. Germline V lookup: CDR1 MNHNY, CDR2 SVGAGI (reference sequence). The CDR3 sequence: CASSYSFGNEQFF. CDR3 DNA: TGTGCCAGCAGTTACTCTTTCGGGAATGAGCAGTTCTTC.

The table lists this clonotype with a few counts. The chain recombines TRBV15 with TRBJ2-3; perhaps TRBD2 as D (5 bases). This CDR3 spans 15 amino acids. V shed 1 base and J shed 0 bases, with 8 bases lying between them. Looked up from germline, CDR1 is LNHNV and CDR2 is YYDKDF (reference sequence). The CDR3 loop reads CATSRGKRSTDTQYF. CDR3 nucleotide sequence: TGTGCCACCAGCAGAGGGAAGCGGAGCACAGATACGCAGTATTTT.

V is TRBV12-3 or TRBV12-4 and J is TRBJ2-7; unclear D gene. V was pared by 3 bases and J by 5 bases, with 11 bases between. CDR3 length: 13 amino acids. CDR3 in DNA: TGTGCCAGCAGTTTCCCCGGACGAGACGAGCAGTACTTC. Its translation is CASSFPGRDEQYF.